These T cell receptor beta chains were read from a single sample in a study of T cell repertoires in MIS-A myocarditis. This table comes from immunoSEQ multiplex PCR, and its TCRdb copy is limited to in-frame clones, with some not included. The repertoire includes around 12,000 clones, roughly 83% of them detected once, and about 30% sits in the top ten. Sample: right ventricle heart tissue obtained at autopsy. These receptors all come from a man between 18 and 35 years old with fulminant myocarditis from multisystem inflammatory syndrome in adults (MIS-A) after COVID-19. Each CDR3 is given with its conserved first and last residue. The D gene is left open where the match is weak. Not every row has a clone size; where given, it reads once, few, many or a size class.

v_call,clone_size,d_call,j_call,cdr3_nt,cdr3_aa
TRBV28,once,NA,TRBJ1-1,TGTGCCAGCAGTTTTGGTTCAGTTGAAGCTTTCTTT,CASSFGSVEAFF
TRBV2,once,NA,TRBJ1-5,TGTGCCAGCAGTGAAGCGCTTCGAGGGAGTGGGGTAGGCAATCAGCCCCAGCATTTT,CASSEALRGSGVGNQPQHF
TRBV27,NA,NA,TRBJ1-6,TGTGCCAGCAGTTGGGACACCTCCAATTCACCCCTCCACTTT,CASSWDTSNSPLHF
TRBV5-1,NA,NA,TRBJ2-7,TGCGCCAGCAAAAAGACCGGTACCTACGAGCAGTACTTC,CASKKTGTYEQYF
TRBV4-1,NA,NA,TRBJ1-1,TGCGCCAGCAGCCAAGATCTTGTGTCTGAAGCTTTCTTT,CASSQDLVSEAFF
TRBV25-1,NA,NA,TRBJ1-3,TGTGCCAGCAGTCGCAGCGGAATAAACACCATATATTTT,CASSRSGINTIYF
TRBV4-2,NA,NA,TRBJ2-1,TGTGCCAGCAGCCAAGCATCCAGGACTCTCTCCTACAATGAGCAGTTCTTC,CASSQASRTLSYNEQFF
TRBV28,NA,NA,TRBJ2-7,TGTGCCAGCATAAAACAGGTCGGGCCCCGCGAGCAGTACTTC,CASIKQVGPREQYF
TRBV6-6,NA,TRBD1,TRBJ2-5,TGTGCCAGCAGGACGGGACAGGGGGCCCAAGAGACCCAGTACTTC,CASRTGQGAQETQYF
TRBV28,NA,NA,TRBJ1-1,TGTGCCAGCAGACCTACAGTCCCCACTGAAGCTTTCTTT,CASRPTVPTEAFF
TRBV2,once,NA,TRBJ1-2,TGTGCCAGCAGCGGACAGTTCGGCTACACCTTC,CASSGQFGYTF
TRBV19,NA,NA,TRBJ1-6,TGTGCCAGTAAGGCAGGGCAGAATTCACCCCTCCACTTT,CASKAGQNSPLHF
TRBV5-5,NA,NA,TRBJ1-4,TGTGCCAGCAGCTTGGCCGGAGTGAAAGATGAAAAACTGTTTTTT,CASSLAGVKDEKLFF
TRBV4-3,NA,NA,TRBJ1-1,TGCGCCAGCAGCCACATGGACCGGGGAGGGACTGAAGCTTTCTTT,CASSHMDRGGTEAFF
TRBV20-1,NA,NA,TRBJ2-7,TGCAGTGCTAGTTCACCCCAGGCTAGCGTTTACGAGCAGTACTTC,CSASSPQASVYEQYF
TRBV6-1,NA,NA,TRBJ1-3,TGTGCCAGCAGTGAAACCCACTTTCTGAACTCTGGAAACACCATATATTTT,CASSETHFLNSGNTIYF
TRBV27,NA,NA,TRBJ2-3,TGTGCCAGCAGCCCAGACACAGACACAGATACGCAGTATTTT,CASSPDTDTDTQYF
TRBV5-1,NA,TRBD2,TRBJ2-3,TGCGCCAGCAGCTTGCCTAGCGGGACAGATACGCAGTATTTT,CASSLPSGTDTQYF
TRBV5-1,NA,TRBD1,TRBJ2-7,TGCGCCAGCAGCTTGGGGGGGACAGGGGTTTTCGAGCAGTACTTC,CASSLGGTGVFEQYF
TRBV4-2,few,NA,TRBJ1-1,TGTGCCAGCAGCCAAGACAGTGAAGCTTTCTTT,CASSQDSEAFF
TRBV27,NA,NA,TRBJ1-4,TGTGCCAGCAGTTCCCGGGGCCGGGTAATTGAAAAACTGTTTTTT,CASSSRGRVIEKLFF
TRBV5-3,NA,TRBD1,TRBJ1-5,TGTGCCAGAAGCCACCCGAAGGACAGGGGGCAACGTAATCAGCCCCAGCATTTT,CARSHPKDRGQRNQPQHF
TRBV2,NA,NA,TRBJ1-6,TGTGCCAGCAGACACAGGGCCCCCTATAATTCACCCCTCCACTTT,CASRHRAPYNSPLHF
TRBV18,NA,TRBD1,TRBJ2-1,TGTGCCAGCTCCCGACAGGGTAATGAGCAGTTCTTC,CASSRQGNEQFF
TRBV19,few,TRBD1,TRBJ1-1,TGTGCCAGTAGTATAAAGTGGGACAGGGAACCTTTCTTT,CASSIKWDREPFF
TRBV28,NA,TRBD1,TRBJ1-1,TGTGCCAGCAGTTTTCCGGGACAGGAGAAAGATGAAGCTTTCTTT,CASSFPGQEKDEAFF
TRBV19,NA,NA,TRBJ2-7,TGTGCCACCCTGCTAGGGTACTACGAGCAGTACTTC,CATLLGYYEQYF
TRBV19,NA,NA,TRBJ2-2,TGTGCCAGTAGCCCGGGGCTCCTCACCGGGGAGCTGTTTTTT,CASSPGLLTGELFF
TRBV7-9,NA,NA,TRBJ1-5,TGTGCCAGCAGCCCGGGTCTCACCGTTAATCAGCCCCAGCATTTT,CASSPGLTVNQPQHF
TRBV27,NA,NA,TRBJ2-6,TGTGCCAGCAGCCCCGATGAGCCGTTCTCTGGGGCCAACGTCCTGACTTTC,CASSPDEPFSGANVLTF
TRBV30,NA,NA,TRBJ2-1,TGTGCCTGGTGGACAGTAGAGGGTGAGCAGTTCTTC,CAWWTVEGEQFF
TRBV19,NA,NA,TRBJ1-2,TGTGCCAGTAGTATTGGCCAACAGGGTTTAGGTGGCTACACCTTC,CASSIGQQGLGGYTF
TRBV12-3/TRBV12-4,few,NA,TRBJ2-1,TGTGCCAGCAGTCTCCCCGAGGGGCAGTTCTTC,CASSLPEGQFF
TRBV27,NA,NA,TRBJ2-3,TGTGCCAGCAGTTTAAGGTTCCCCAGCACCTGGAGCACAGATACGCAGTATTTT,CASSLRFPSTWSTDTQYF
TRBV18,NA,NA,TRBJ1-6,TGTGCCAGCTCACCGGTCAATAATTCACCCCTCCACTTT,CASSPVNNSPLHF
TRBV5-1,NA,NA,TRBJ2-7,TGCGCCAGCAGCTTTGGAAACTACGAGCAGTACTTC,CASSFGNYEQYF
TRBV6-6,NA,NA,TRBJ1-3,TGTGCCAGCCTTTGGGTTTCTGGAAACACCATATATTTT,CASLWVSGNTIYF
TRBV10-3,NA,NA,TRBJ1-1,TGTGCCATCAGCGCCGCGGCAGGGGTTATCACTGAAGCTTTCTTT,CAISAAAGVITEAFF
TRBV5-1,NA,NA,TRBJ1-1,TGCGCCAGCAGCTTGGAGGCGGGCAGAATGAACACTGAAGCTTTCTTT,CASSLEAGRMNTEAFF
TRBV28,NA,NA,TRBJ1-1,TGTGCCAGCAGTTTTAGGGTGGAGGGCACTGAAGCTTTCTTT,CASSFRVEGTEAFF
TRBV30,once,NA,TRBJ1-3,TGTGCCCGGAAAGCGATTGGTCTTGGAAACACCATATATTTT,CARKAIGLGNTIYF